This record looks at one T cell receptor (beta chain) sequence and its context. This clonotype was seen ten or more times. Its antigen is currently not known. No base-level quality is on record; no much larger clone is a single base apart. CD4+CD25+CD127-/low cells were isolated as Tregs. Tregs, naive and memory CD4+ T cells from tumor, blood and ipsilateral draining lymph nodes of five breast cancer patients underwent full-length TCR alpha and beta sequencing. Tumor tissue and lymph nodes from ipsilateral axillary dissection were perfused with PBS, minced and digested with collagenase I and hyaluronidase. FACS confirmed that the sorted cell populations were more than 90% pure. This entry belongs to a study (dated by TCRdb to the mid-2010s). With respect to the entire study: Whether tumor-infiltrating Tregs in breast cancer are recruited from blood Tregs or converted in situ from other CD4+ T cell subsets was tested. Study-level results and caveats: The TCR gene usage of tumor memory CD4+ T cells clustered together with blood and lymph node memory CD4+ cells and with lymph node naive CD4+ cells. The greatest overlap of tumor-infiltrating Treg TCR alpha and beta sequences was with tumor naive CD4+ T cells, followed next by blood naive CD4+ T cells. Rather than covering whole repertoires, validation in the larger cohort was restricted to a single TCR beta V-J rearrangement.

Amplification of full-length TCR variable regions was done by 5' RACE PCR using constant-region reverse primers, and this step was followed by semi-nested PCR with Nested Universal Primer A. The ReliaPrep RNA Cell Miniprep System was used to extract total RNA, which was then reverse transcribed into 5'RACE-ready cDNA with the SMARTer RACE 5'/3' Kit. Multiplex adaptors were used to barcode full-length TCR alpha and beta libraries, and the barcoded libraries were sequenced on an Illumina MiSeq. As for the original processing: For each of nine subset-tissue groups, sequencing data from the five patients were combined, and the groups were compared by unsupervised clustering of TCR gene usage. The Morisita-Horn index was used to calculate repertoire similarity, with shared sequences weighted by how much each contributed to each repertoire. TCRdb handled the public reads itself, with Q25 trimming in fastp and clone calling in MiXCR, and kept productive beta chains. Each CDR3 protein appears once, grouped with its most common genes and DNA. These V and J calls are TCRdb output, not the study's own analysis. Recorded for this sample are 50,000 to 60,000 distinct CDR3 sequences; around 21% of them occurred a single time. The biggest ten clones account for 3.2% of the sample.

Sequencing was performed on tumor-infiltrating Tregs sorted from the breast tumor. The source of this sequence is a female donor with breast cancer.

Here the CDR3 is given as CASSLAGASNQPQHF. In nucleotides, the sequence is TGTGCCAGCAGTTTAGCGGGGGCGAGCAATCAGCCCCAGCATTTT. Recombination connected TRBV12-3 or TRBV12-4 to TRBJ1-5; 6 matching bases give a weak D call of TRBD1. V drops 0 bases and J drops 1 base, leaving 7 bases in between. From the cysteine through the phenylalanine, the CDR3 covers 15 amino acids. Only the CDR3 portion is preserved as DNA: 45 bases, with reading frame beginning at the first base.